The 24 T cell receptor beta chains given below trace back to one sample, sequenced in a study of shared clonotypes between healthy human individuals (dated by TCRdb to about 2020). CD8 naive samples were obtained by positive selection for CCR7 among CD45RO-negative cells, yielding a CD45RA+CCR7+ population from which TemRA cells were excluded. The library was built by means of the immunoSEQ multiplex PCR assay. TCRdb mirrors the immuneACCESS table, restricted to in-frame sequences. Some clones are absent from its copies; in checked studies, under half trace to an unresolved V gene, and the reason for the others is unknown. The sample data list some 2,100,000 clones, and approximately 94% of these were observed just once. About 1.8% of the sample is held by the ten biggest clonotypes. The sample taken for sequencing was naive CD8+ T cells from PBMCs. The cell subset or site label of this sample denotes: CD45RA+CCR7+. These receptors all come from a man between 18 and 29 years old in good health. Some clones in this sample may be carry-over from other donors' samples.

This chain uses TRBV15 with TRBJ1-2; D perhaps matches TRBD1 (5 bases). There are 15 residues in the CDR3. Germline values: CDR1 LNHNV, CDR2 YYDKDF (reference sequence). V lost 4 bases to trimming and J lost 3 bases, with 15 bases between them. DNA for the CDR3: TGTGCCACCAGCACAAGATCCGGGACGGACTATGGCTACACCTTC. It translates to CATSTRSGTDYGYTF.

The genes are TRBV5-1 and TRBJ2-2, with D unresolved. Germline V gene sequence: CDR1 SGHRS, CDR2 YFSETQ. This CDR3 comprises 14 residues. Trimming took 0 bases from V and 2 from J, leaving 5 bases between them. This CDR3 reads CASSLVANTGELFF. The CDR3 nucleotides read TGCGCCAGCAGCTTGGTCGCTAACACCGGGGAGCTGTTTTTT. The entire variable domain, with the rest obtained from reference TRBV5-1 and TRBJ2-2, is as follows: KAGVTQTPRYLIKTRGQQVTLSCSPISGHRSVSWYQQTPGQGLQFLFEYFSETQRNKGNFPGRFSGRQFSNSRSEMNVSTLELGDSALYLCASSLVANTGELFFGEGSRLTVL.

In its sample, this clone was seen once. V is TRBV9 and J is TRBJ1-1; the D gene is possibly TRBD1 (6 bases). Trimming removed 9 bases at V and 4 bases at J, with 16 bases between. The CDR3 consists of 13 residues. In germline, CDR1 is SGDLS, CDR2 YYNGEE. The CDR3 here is CATGGPSATEAFF. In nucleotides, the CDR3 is TGTGCCACCGGGGGGCCCTCTGCCACTGAAGCTTTCTTT.

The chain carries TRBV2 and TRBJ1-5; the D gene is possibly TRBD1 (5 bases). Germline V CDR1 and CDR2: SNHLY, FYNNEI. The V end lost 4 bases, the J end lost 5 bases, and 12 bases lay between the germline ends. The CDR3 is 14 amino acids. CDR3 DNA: TGTGCCAGCAGTGCCAGGGTATGGGATCAGCCCCAGCATTTT. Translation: CASSARVWDQPQHF.

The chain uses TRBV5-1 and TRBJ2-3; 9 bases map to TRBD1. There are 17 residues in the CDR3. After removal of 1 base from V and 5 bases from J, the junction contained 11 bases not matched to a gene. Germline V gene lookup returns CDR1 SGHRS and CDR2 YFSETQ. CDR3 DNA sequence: TGCGCCAGCAGCTTGTACCCTGGACAGGGGTCCGTAGATACGCAGTATTTT. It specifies CASSLYPGQGSVDTQYF.

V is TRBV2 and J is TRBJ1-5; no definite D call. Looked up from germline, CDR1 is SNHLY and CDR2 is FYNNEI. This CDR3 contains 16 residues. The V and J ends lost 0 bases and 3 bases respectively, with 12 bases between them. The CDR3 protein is CASSEALWTLNQPQHF. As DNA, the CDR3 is TGTGCCAGCAGTGAAGCGCTTTGGACCCTCAATCAGCCCCAGCATTTT.

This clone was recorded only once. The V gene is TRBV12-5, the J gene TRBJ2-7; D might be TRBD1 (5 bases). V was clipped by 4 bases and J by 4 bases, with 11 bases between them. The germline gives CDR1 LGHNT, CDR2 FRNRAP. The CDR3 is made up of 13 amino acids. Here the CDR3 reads CASGSLTVYEQYF. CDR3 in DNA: TGTGCTAGTGGTTCCCTGACAGTTTACGAGCAGTACTTC.

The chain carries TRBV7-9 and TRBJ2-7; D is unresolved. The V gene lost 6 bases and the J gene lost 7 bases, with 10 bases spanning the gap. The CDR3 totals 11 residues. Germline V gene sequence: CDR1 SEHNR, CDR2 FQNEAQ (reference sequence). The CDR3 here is CASRSSVEQYF. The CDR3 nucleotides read TGTGCCAGCAGATCCTCTGTAGAGCAGTACTTC.

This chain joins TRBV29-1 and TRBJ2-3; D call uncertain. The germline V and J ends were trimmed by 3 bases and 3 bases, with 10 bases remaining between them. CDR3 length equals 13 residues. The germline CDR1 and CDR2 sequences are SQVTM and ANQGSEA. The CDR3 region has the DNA TGCAGCGTTGATCTGGTTCTTACAGATACGCAGTATTTT. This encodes CSVDLVLTDTQYF.

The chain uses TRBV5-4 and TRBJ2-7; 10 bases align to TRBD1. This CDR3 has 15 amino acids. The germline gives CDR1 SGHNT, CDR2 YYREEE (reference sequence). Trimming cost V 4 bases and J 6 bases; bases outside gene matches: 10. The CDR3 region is CASSQADRGQFEQYF. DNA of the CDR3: TGTGCCAGCAGCCAAGCTGACAGGGGGCAGTTCGAGCAGTACTTC. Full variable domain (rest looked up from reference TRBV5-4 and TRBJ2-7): ETGVTQSPTHLIKTRGQQVTLRCSSQSGHNTVSWYQQALGQGPQFIFQYYREEENGRGNFPPRFSGLQFPNYSSELNVNALELDDSALYLCASSQADRGQFEQYFGPGTRLTVT.

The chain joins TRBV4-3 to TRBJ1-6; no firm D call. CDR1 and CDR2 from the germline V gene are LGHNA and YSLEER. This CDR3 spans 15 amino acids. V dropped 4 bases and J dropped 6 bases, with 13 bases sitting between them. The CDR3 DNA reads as TGCGCCAGCAGCCCGGAGGGCGTGGGTAATTCACCCCTCCACTTT. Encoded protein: CASSPEGVGNSPLHF.

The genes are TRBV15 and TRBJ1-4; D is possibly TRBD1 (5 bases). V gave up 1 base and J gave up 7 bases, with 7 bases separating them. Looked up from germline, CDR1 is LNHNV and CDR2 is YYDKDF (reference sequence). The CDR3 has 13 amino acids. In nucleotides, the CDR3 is TGTGCCACCAGCAGAGTTGGGACTGAAAAACTGTTTTTT. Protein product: CATSRVGTEKLFF. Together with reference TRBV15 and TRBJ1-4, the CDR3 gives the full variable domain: DAMVIQNPRYQVTQFGKPVTLSCSQTLNHNVMYWYQQKSSQAPKLLFHYYDKDFNNEADTPDNFQSRRPNTSFCFLDIRSPGLGDTAMYLCATSRVGTEKLFFGSGTQLSVL.

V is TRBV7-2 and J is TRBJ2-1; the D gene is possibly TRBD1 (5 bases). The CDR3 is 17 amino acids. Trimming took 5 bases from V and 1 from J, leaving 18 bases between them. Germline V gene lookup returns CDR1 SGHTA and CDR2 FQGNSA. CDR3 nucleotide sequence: TGTGCCAGCAGCCCCGTGTGGGGCACACGGTCCTACAATGAGCAGTTCTTC. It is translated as CASSPVWGTRSYNEQFF.

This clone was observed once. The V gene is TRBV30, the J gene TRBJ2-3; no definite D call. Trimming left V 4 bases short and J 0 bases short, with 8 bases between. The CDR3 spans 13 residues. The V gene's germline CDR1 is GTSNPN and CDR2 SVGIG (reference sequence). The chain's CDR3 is CAWTGYSTDTQYF. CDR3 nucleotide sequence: TGTGCCTGGACTGGGTATAGCACAGATACGCAGTATTTT.

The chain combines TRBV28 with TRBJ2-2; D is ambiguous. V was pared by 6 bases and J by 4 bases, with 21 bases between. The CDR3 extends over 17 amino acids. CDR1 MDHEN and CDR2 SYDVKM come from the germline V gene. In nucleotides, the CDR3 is TGTGCCAGCAGCCTTTTTTTAGCCCCCAGTAGCACCGGGGAGCTGTTTTTT. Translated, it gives CASSLFLAPSSTGELFF.

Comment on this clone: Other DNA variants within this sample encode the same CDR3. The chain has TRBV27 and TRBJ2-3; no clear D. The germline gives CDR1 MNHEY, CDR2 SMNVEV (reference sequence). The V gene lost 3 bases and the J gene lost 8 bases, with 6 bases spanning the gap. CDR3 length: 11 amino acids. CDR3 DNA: TGTGCCAGCAGTTTGGGTGGTACGCAGTATTTT. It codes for CASSLGGTQYF.

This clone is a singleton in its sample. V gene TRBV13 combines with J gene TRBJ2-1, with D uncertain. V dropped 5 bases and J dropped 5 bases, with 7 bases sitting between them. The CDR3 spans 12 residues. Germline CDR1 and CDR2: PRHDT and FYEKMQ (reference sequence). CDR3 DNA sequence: TGTGCCAGCAGCGTCGAGGACAATGAGCAGTTCTTC. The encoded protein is CASSVEDNEQFF.

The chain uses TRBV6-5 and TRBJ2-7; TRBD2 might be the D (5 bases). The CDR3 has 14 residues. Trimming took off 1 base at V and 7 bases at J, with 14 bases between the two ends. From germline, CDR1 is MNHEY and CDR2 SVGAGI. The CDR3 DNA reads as TGTGCCAGCAGTTACTTATCTAGCCGGGAAGAGCAGTACTTC. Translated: CASSYLSSREEQYF.

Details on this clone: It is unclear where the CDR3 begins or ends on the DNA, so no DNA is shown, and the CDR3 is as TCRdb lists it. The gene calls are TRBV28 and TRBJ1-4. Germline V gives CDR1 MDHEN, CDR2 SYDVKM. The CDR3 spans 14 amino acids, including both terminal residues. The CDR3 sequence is CASSLEREREKLFF.

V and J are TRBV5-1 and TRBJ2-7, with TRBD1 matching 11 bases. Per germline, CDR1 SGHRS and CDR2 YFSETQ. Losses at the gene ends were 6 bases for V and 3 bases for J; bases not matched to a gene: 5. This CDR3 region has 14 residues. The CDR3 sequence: CASTGQGAGYEQYF. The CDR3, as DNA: TGCGCCAGCACCGGACAGGGGGCTGGCTACGAGCAGTACTTC. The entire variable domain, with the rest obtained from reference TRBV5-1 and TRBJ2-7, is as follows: KAGVTQTPRYLIKTRGQQVTLSCSPISGHRSVSWYQQTPGQGLQFLFEYFSETQRNKGNFPGRFSGRQFSNSRSEMNVSTLELGDSALYLCASTGQGAGYEQYFGPGTRLTVT.

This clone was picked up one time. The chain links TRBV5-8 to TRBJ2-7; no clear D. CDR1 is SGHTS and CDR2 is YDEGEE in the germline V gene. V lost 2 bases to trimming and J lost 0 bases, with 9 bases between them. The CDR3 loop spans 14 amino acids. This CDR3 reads CASSFRQSSYEQYF. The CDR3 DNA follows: TGTGCCAGCAGCTTCCGTCAGAGCTCCTACGAGCAGTACTTC.

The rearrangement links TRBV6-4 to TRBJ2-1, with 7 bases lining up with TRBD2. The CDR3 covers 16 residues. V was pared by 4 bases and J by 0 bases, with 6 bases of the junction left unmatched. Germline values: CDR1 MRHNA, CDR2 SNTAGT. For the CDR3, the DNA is TGTGCCAGCAGTGCCAGAGCGGGGAACTCCTACAATGAGCAGTTCTTC. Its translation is CASSARAGNSYNEQFF.

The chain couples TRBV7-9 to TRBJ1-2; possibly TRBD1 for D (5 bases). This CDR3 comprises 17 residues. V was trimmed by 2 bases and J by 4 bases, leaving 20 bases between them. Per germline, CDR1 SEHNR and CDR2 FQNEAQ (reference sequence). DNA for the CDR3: TGTGCCAGCAGCTTATCCGAGGCAGGGATTAATTTCTATGGCTACACCTTC. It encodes CASSLSEAGINFYGYTF.

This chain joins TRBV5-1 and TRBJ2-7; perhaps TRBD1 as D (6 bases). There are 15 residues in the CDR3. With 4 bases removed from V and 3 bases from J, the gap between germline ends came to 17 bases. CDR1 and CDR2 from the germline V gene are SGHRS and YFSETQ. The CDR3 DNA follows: TGCGCCAGCAGCGGCAGACAGGCTATGGGCTACGAGCAGTACTTC. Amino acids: CASSGRQAMGYEQYF.